This is a list of T cell receptor beta chains from one sample in a study of long-term antiretroviral therapy in people with HIV. The method was immunoSEQ multiplex PCR; TCRdb's version includes in-frame clones alone and lacks a portion of them. The sample yields around 24,000 clones, roughly 93% seen once. Material: unsorted PBMCs, obtained 7.6 years after starting antiretroviral therapy. The source of these receptors is a woman aged 40 to 50 with HIV. Each CDR3 is given without its conserved first and last residue.

v_call cdr3_aa
TRBV6-5 ASIQAAKAF
TRBV6-4 ASSEQGNQPQH
TRBV18 ASSPGQGQFQPQH
TRBV30 AWRTGQGADRAF
TRBV6-5 ASSAVAGDTQY
TRBV4-1 ASSWKGQGMADTQY
TRBV5-4 ASSSRDRVNEQY
TRBV25-1 ASSEAGSYGYT
TRBV9 ASSVEQGINTIY
TRBV29-1 SVVPTVGEQF
TRBV30 ACSRGNQPQH
TRBV19 ASSIGTRPNQPQH
TRBV9 ASSPRFAGGGEKLF
TRBV6-6 ASSYKSPGDSYEQY
TRBV19 ASSMDGTGHSIVHEQF
TRBV19 ASSILVGASDTEAF
TRBV5-4 ASSPRTSGTDTQY
TRBV27 ASSSTGVNSPLH
TRBV5-1 ASSFRDRGLSNTEAF
TRBV4-3 ASSQDAEGTVYNEQF
TRBV30 AWSTGEGSTDTQY
TRBV2 ASSDNSFDTDTQY
TRBV19 ASSGNAQGSANEKLF
TRBV5-1 ASSLEGGPNEQY
TRBV7-2 ASSLDIAGGAYEQY
TRBV18 ASSPKTGFVDYGYT
TRBV7-2 ASSTPPGQDPGNTEAF
TRBV7-6 ASSLRFEGQTDTQY
TRBV5-1 ASSLAPGGQETQY
TRBV29-1 SVEGQGNTDTQY
TRBV19 ASSEGRLGEKLF
TRBV6-5 ASSYGTETYEQY
TRBV7-2 ASSLVGGQDTQY
TRBV10-3 ATKPRGDRGGYGYT
TRBV6-1 ASSGHPEGNYGYT
TRBV7-9 ASSFSRGENSPLH
TRBV6-5 ASSLDSSNTGELF
TRBV29-1 SVGVGSTGANVLT
TRBV13 ASSPAGAPNEQF
TRBV5-1 ASSLGTGYGNQPQH